Listed here are 4 T cell receptor beta chains from one sample, sequenced in a study of blood T cell repertoires in COVID-19. Sequencing was performed with immunoSEQ multiplex PCR; in TCRdb, only in-frame clones are kept and a portion is missing. This table holds about 290,000 clones, about 82% found once. The sequencing input was peripheral blood. The receptors shown here come from a woman aged 45-65 years with active or convalescent COVID-19.

The CDR3 loop is CASSLASSGDHPDTQYF. The CDR3 region has the DNA TGTGCCAGCAGCTTAGCGTCTAGCGGGGACCACCCAGATACGCAGTATTTT. The V and J genes are TRBV7-2 and TRBJ2-3; 9 positions agree with TRBD2. V shed 0 bases, J shed 4 bases, and the junction held 8 bases outside the gene matches. Germline V CDR1 and CDR2: SGHTA, FQGNSA. This CDR3 is built from 17 residues.

The J gene is TRBJ1-2, the V gene TRBV20-1; tentative D call: TRBD1 (5 bases). The V end was cut by 4 bases, the J end by 7 bases, with 10 bases between. The CDR3 has 11 residues. Germline loops: CDR1 DFQATT, CDR2 SNEGSKA (reference sequence). CDR3: CSATGLGGYTF. The CDR3 coding sequence is TGCAGTGCTACAGGGTTGGGTGGCTACACCTTC.

The chain has TRBV10-3 and TRBJ2-3, with D perhaps matching TRBD1 (5 bases). Germline CDR1 and CDR2: ENHRY and SYGVKD. The CDR3 is made up of 16 amino acids. Trimming cost V 2 bases and J 2 bases, with 14 bases left between them. The CDR3 is CAISEGLTALTDTQYF. The CDR3 DNA reads TGTGCCATCAGTGAGGGTTTGACAGCCCTCACAGATACGCAGTATTTT.

The chain couples TRBV25-1 to TRBJ1-2, with TRBD1 matching 7 bases. The V and J ends lost 5 bases and 8 bases, in that order; junction bases with no gene match: 14. This CDR3 has 15 residues. Germline lookup yields CDR1 MGHDK and CDR2 SYGVNS. The CDR3 DNA reads as TGTGCCAGCAGTCCCACCACAGGGGTAGAGAGGGGCTACACCTTC. Translated: CASSPTTGVERGYTF.